The 9 T cell receptor beta chains in this list originate from one sample, sequenced in a study of identical twins. TCRdb reprocessed the 5' RACE reads with MiXCR, giving one entry per CDR3 protein. The sample has about 660,000 distinct CDR3 sequences; about 9.4% are singletons. These data were also reused for a study on yellow fever vaccine responses in identical twins.

Sample: PBMCs. The receptor set was obtained from a woman aged 18-35 years in good health.

This clonotype was detected many times. This chain links TRBV10-3 with TRBJ2-7; possible D gene TRBD1, 6 bases. The V gene lost 6 bases and the J gene lost 1 base, with 10 bases spanning the gap. CDR3 length: 13 residues. Germline values: CDR1 ENHRY, CDR2 SYGVKD. The CDR3 protein is CAIRTQGSYEQYF. The CDR3, as DNA: TGTGCCATCAGGACACAGGGTTCCTACGAGCAGTACTTC.

Ten or more counts support this clonotype. The chain employs TRBV6-1 and TRBJ1-5, with D tentatively TRBD1 (5 bases). Germline CDR1 is MNHNS and CDR2 is SASEGT. V lost 4 bases and J lost 4, with 11 bases in between. The CDR3 covers 14 residues. CDR3 sequence: CASSAGTLNQPQHF. The CDR3 nucleotides read TGTGCCAGCAGTGCCGGGACCTTAAATCAGCCCCAGCATTTT.

This clonotype was picked up a small number of times. V and J are TRBV7-2 and TRBJ2-3; D possibly corresponds to TRBD2 (6 bases). This CDR3 is built from 16 residues. Germline loops: CDR1 SGHTA, CDR2 FQGNSA. V was trimmed by 2 bases and J by 6 bases, leaving 18 bases between them. In DNA, the CDR3 is TGTGCCAGCAGCTTAAAAAGACTAGAAGGAACTGATACGCAGTATTTT. As protein: CASSLKRLEGTDTQYF.

This clonotype was observed many times. The J gene is TRBJ2-7, the V gene TRBV6-7; 13 bases align to TRBD2. TRBV6-7 is marked as an open reading frame, function uncertain. There are 18 residues in the CDR3. V shed 4 bases, J shed 4 bases, and the junction held 13 bases outside the gene matches. The DNA for the CDR3 is TGTGCCAGCAGTTCACTCGGGACTAGCGGGAAGTCCGTTTACGAGCAGTACTTC. Its translation: CASSSLGTSGKSVYEQYF.

The sample holds a few counts of this clonotype. The V and J genes are TRBV12-3 or TRBV12-4 and TRBJ1-1, with TRBD1 as a possible D gene (5 bases). Deletions cut 7 bases from V and 1 base from J, with 10 bases between. CDR3 length equals 13 residues. The CDR3 DNA is TGTGCCAGCAACGGGGGGGGGAACACTGAAGCTTTCTTT. Amino acid sequence: CASNGGGNTEAFF.

There are a few counts of this clonotype. The chain has TRBV30 and TRBJ2-1, with 12 nucleotides matching TRBD2. CDR3 length: 13 residues. Germline CDR1 GTSNPN, CDR2 SVGIG (reference sequence). The V and J ends lost 3 bases and 13 bases, in that order; junction bases with no gene match: 7. The CDR3 reads CAWRDGLAGFQFF. Here the CDR3 DNA reads TGTGCCTGGAGAGACGGACTAGCGGGATTTCAGTTCTTC.

This clonotype has just a few counts. This chain joins TRBV11-2 and TRBJ2-2; 7 nucleotides agree with TRBD1. The CDR3 totals 16 residues. CDR1 and CDR2 (germline): SGHAT, FQNNGV. Losses at the gene ends were 6 bases for V and 2 bases for J; bases not matched to a gene: 9. This CDR3 reads CASSFKRGPNTGELFF. The CDR3 nucleotides read TGTGCCAGCAGTTTCAAGAGGGGGCCTAACACCGGGGAGCTGTTTTTT.

This clonotype was seen a handful of times. The V call is TRBV5-1, the J call TRBJ2-7; tentative D call: TRBD2 (5 bases). The CDR3 extends over 16 amino acids. Per germline, CDR1 SGHRS and CDR2 YFSETQ. The V and J ends lost 4 bases and 4 bases respectively, with 21 bases between them. Here the CDR3 reads CASSLAVGPGVYEQYF. In DNA form, the CDR3 reads TGCGCCAGCAGCCTGGCCGTGGGTCCCGGGGTTTACGAGCAGTACTTC.

The chain combines TRBV15 with TRBJ2-3; D is unclear. Trimming took off 3 bases at V and 2 bases at J, with 9 bases between the two ends. Germline-derived CDR1 and CDR2 are LNHNV and YYDKDF (reference sequence). The CDR3 runs 14 residues. The DNA of the CDR3 is TGTGCCACCAGCAGCGGGCAGCTCACAGATACGCAGTATTTT. Residues: CATSSGQLTDTQYF.